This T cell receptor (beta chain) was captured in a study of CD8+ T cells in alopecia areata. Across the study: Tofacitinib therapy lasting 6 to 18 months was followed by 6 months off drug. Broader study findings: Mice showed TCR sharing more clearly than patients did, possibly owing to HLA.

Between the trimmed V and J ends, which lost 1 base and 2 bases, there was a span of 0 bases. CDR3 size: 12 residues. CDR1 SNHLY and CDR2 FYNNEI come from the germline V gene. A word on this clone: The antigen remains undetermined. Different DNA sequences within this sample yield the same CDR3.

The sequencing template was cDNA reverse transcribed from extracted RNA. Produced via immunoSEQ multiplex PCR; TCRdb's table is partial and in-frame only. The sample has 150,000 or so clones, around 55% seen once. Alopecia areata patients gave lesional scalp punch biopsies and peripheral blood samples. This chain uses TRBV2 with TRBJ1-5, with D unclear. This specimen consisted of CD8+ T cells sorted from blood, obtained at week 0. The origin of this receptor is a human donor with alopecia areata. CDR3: CASSEGNQPQHF. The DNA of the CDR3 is TGTGCCAGCAGTGAAGGCAATCAGCCCCAGCATTTT.